The 25 T cell receptor beta chains listed next were all sequenced from one sample in a study of cytomegalovirus exposure and HLA in healthy donors. With 60 Vbeta and 13 Jbeta primers, the PCR was carried out. Sequencing was performed with immunoSEQ multiplex PCR; in TCRdb, only in-frame clones are kept and a portion is missing. The data show about 190,000 clones, about 77% seen once. Material: PBMCs. Source of these receptors: a woman under 40 in good health and CMV-seropositive.

The chain uses TRBV5-6 and TRBJ2-5, with TRBD2 as a possible D gene (5 bases). Germline loops: CDR1 SGHDT, CDR2 YYEEEE. The CDR3 covers 12 residues. V was clipped by 1 base and J by 5 bases, with 6 bases between them. CDR3 nucleotide sequence: TGTGCCAGCAGCTTGACGGGGGAGACCCAGTACTTC. It encodes CASSLTGETQYF.

The CDR3 DNA reads TGTGCCTGGAGTCCAGGGGGCCTGGAGGGCTACACCTTC. This encodes CAWSPGGLEGYTF. This rearrangement joins TRBV30 to TRBJ1-2, with 8 bases matching TRBD1. This CDR3 is 13 amino acids long. V was clipped by 2 bases and J by 8 bases; unmatched bases: 7. Germline CDR1 GTSNPN, CDR2 SVGIG (reference sequence).

The CDR3 region is CASSLAGAGGWENTEAFF. The CDR3, as DNA: TGTGCCAGCAGCTTGGCGGGGGCAGGGGGATGGGAGAACACTGAAGCTTTCTTT. V gene TRBV5-6 combines with J gene TRBJ1-1; 7 nucleotides match TRBD1. Germline V gives CDR1 SGHDT, CDR2 YYEEEE. Trimming at V came to 0 bases and at J to 1 base, leaving 12 bases not matched to a gene. This CDR3 contains 18 residues.

This chain links TRBV2 with TRBJ2-2; D remains unclear. The V and J ends lost 1 base and 6 bases respectively, with 9 bases between them. CDR3 length: 14 residues. The germline CDR1 and CDR2 sequences are SNHLY and FYNNEI. Here the CDR3 reads CASSEVPVSGELFF. The CDR3, as DNA: TGTGCCAGCAGTGAAGTCCCGGTATCCGGGGAGCTGTTTTTT.

J is TRBJ2-1 and V is TRBV28; D uncertain. The CDR3 spans 16 residues. The ends were cut back, 4 bases at V and 3 bases at J, with 16 bases in the middle. Looked up from germline, CDR1 is MDHEN and CDR2 is SYDVKM. DNA for the CDR3: TGTGCCAGCAGTTCCAAAACAATCTTAAACTACAATGAGCAGTTCTTC. This sequence encodes CASSSKTILNYNEQFF.

The rearrangement uses TRBV7-9 and TRBJ2-1, with D perhaps TRBD2 (6 bases). The V end was cut by 2 bases, the J end by 4 bases, with 15 bases between. Per germline, CDR1 SEHNR and CDR2 FQNEAQ (reference sequence). CDR3 length equals 16 residues. The CDR3 region has the DNA TGTGCCAGCAGCTTATTGGGGGGAAGGGGTTACAATGAGCAGTTCTTC. Its protein is CASSLLGGRGYNEQFF.

The chain uses TRBV2 and TRBJ2-7, with 7 nucleotides matching TRBD1. The CDR3 totals 15 residues. Germline V CDR1 and CDR2: SNHLY, FYNNEI. The V and J ends lost 8 bases and 3 bases, in that order; junction bases with no gene match: 13. CDR3 bases: TGTGCCAGCCATAACCTCCGACAGGGCCACTACGAGCAGTACTTC. Translating gives CASHNLRQGHYEQYF. Full variable domain (missing parts from reference TRBV2 and TRBJ2-7): EPEVTQTPSHQVTQMGQEVILRCVPISNHLYFYWYRQILGQKVEFLVSFYNNEISEKSEIFDDQFSVERPDGSNFTLKIRSTKLEDSAMYFCASHNLRQGHYEQYFGPGTRLTVT.

The chain recombines TRBV6-5 with TRBJ2-7; TRBD1 matches at 8 bases. Unmatched junction bases numbered 8, after V lost 7 bases and J lost 3 bases. The CDR3 loop spans 14 amino acids. The germline CDR1 and CDR2 sequences are MNHEY and SVGAGI. CDR3: CASTPGTGIYEQYF. The CDR3 DNA reads as TGTGCCAGCACCCCTGGGACAGGAATCTACGAGCAGTACTTC.

J is TRBJ2-2 and V is TRBV28; no clear D gene. Germline CDR1 and CDR2: MDHEN and SYDVKM. V lost 7 bases, J lost 1 base, and 10 bases lay in between. This CDR3 region has 14 residues. CDR3 loop: CASTRLKNTGELFF. The CDR3 DNA sequence: TGTGCCAGCACGCGACTTAAGAACACCGGGGAGCTGTTTTTT.

CDR3 nucleotides: TGTGCCAGCAGCCCCAAGCGGATTTCCTACGAGCAGTACTTC. Amino acid sequence: CASSPKRISYEQYF. This chain joins TRBV7-2 and TRBJ2-7, with D maybe TRBD2 (5 bases). Germline assignment: CDR1 SGHTA and CDR2 FQGNSA. V dropped 5 bases and J dropped 1 base, with 12 bases sitting between them. This CDR3 has 14 residues. The full variable domain, rest sourced from reference TRBV7-2 and TRBJ2-7, is GAGVSQSPSNKVTEKGKDVELRCDPISGHTALYWYRQSLGQGLEFLIYFQGNSAPDKSGLPSDRFSAERTGGSVSTLTIQRTQQEDSAVYLCASSPKRISYEQYFGPGTRLTVT.

This clone was found once. The gene calls are TRBV4-3 and TRBJ1-2; 7 bases are shared with TRBD1. Looked up from germline, CDR1 is LGHNA and CDR2 is YSLEER. J lost 5 bases, V lost 1 base, and 4 bases had no gene match. The CDR3 runs to 14 residues. This CDR3 is CASSQVPGGYGYTF. As DNA, the CDR3 is TGCGCCAGCAGCCAAGTCCCAGGGGGGTATGGCTACACCTTC.

The J gene is TRBJ1-1, the V gene TRBV7-3; D not resolved. The germline V gene encodes CDR1 SGHTA and CDR2 FQGTGA. The CDR3 contains 13 residues. Between the trimmed V and J ends, which lost 3 bases and 1 base, there was a span of 6 bases. The CDR3 reads CASSFTRNTEAFF. CDR3 coding DNA: TGTGCCAGCAGCTTTACAAGGAACACTGAAGCTTTCTTT. The full variable domain, with the rest looked up from reference TRBV7-3 and TRBJ1-1, is GAGVSQTPSNKVTEKGKYVELRCDPISGHTALYWYRQSLGQGPEFLIYFQGTGAADDSGLPNDRFFAVRPEGSVSTLKIQRTERGDSAVYLCASSFTRNTEAFFGQGTRLTVV.

V and J are TRBV30 and TRBJ1-1; D ambiguous. The CDR3 sequence is 13 residues long. Trimming took 0 bases from V and 5 from J, leaving 10 bases between them. Per the germline V gene, CDR1 is GTSNPN and CDR2 is SVGIG (reference sequence). The CDR3 sequence is CAWSVRVTTEAFF. CDR3 in DNA: TGTGCCTGGAGTGTCCGGGTTACGACTGAAGCTTTCTTT. Variable domain in full (rest from reference TRBV30 and TRBJ1-1): SQTIHQWPATLVQPVGSPLSLECTVEGTSNPNLYWYRQAAGRGLQLLFYSVGIGQISSEVPQNLSASRPQDRQFILSSKKLLLSDSGFYLCAWSVRVTTEAFFGQGTRLTVV.

The table lists this clone with a few counts. The chain recombines TRBV5-1 with TRBJ2-5; 9 positions agree with TRBD1. There are 14 residues in the CDR3. CDR1 is SGHRS, CDR2 YFSETQ, per germline. V trimming: 3 bases; J trimming: 4 bases; junction bases outside the gene matches: 4. The CDR3 is CASSSTGGAETQYF. CDR3 coding DNA: TGCGCCAGCAGCTCCACAGGGGGCGCAGAGACCCAGTACTTC.

The J gene is TRBJ1-2, the V gene TRBV10-2; 7 positions match TRBD1. CDR3 length: 15 amino acids. J was trimmed by 4 bases and V by 2 bases; bases with no gene match: 7. The V gene's germline CDR1 is WSHSY and CDR2 SAAADI. The DNA of the CDR3 is TGCGCCAGCAGTGAGATCACAGGGGCGGTCTATGGCTACACCTTC. It is translated as CASSEITGAVYGYTF.

The chain joins TRBV14 to TRBJ2-5; D perhaps matches TRBD2 (6 bases). Germline V lookup: CDR1 SGHDN, CDR2 FVKESK. The CDR3 runs 17 residues. The V end was cut by 0 bases, the J end by 4 bases, with 18 bases between. CDR3: CASSQDWGLRGPETQYF. The CDR3 DNA is TGTGCCAGCAGCCAAGATTGGGGGTTGCGGGGTCCAGAGACCCAGTACTTC. Together with reference TRBV14 and TRBJ2-5, the CDR3 gives the full variable domain: EAGVTQFPSHSVIEKGQTVTLRCDPISGHDNLYWYRRVMGKEIKFLLHFVKESKQDESGMPNNRFLAERTGGTYSTLKVQPAELEDSGVYFCASSQDWGLRGPETQYFGPGTRLLVL.

The V call is TRBV23-1, the J call TRBJ2-7; TRBD2 agrees at 8 bases. TRBV23-1 is filed as an ORF, its function uncertain. The CDR3 runs 14 residues. V lost 8 bases and J lost 2; bases outside the gene matches: 8. The chain's CDR3 is CASGPAGGAYEQYF. As DNA, the CDR3 is TGCGCCAGCGGCCCTGCGGGGGGTGCCTACGAGCAGTACTTC.

V and J are TRBV5-1 and TRBJ2-1; the match to TRBD2 covers 10 bases. Looked up from germline, CDR1 is SGHRS and CDR2 is YFSETQ. Trimming cost V 1 base and J 4 bases; bases outside gene matches: 2. The CDR3 consists of 15 residues. The CDR3 DNA reads as TGCGCCAGCAGCTTGACTAGCGGGATGTACAATGAGCAGTTCTTC. Protein sequence: CASSLTSGMYNEQFF.

The chain is built from TRBV19 and TRBJ2-5; 7 bases match TRBD1. J lost 4 bases, V lost 4 bases, and 9 bases had no gene match. Per germline, CDR1 LNHDA and CDR2 SQIVND (reference sequence). The length of the CDR3 is 15 residues. The CDR3 DNA sequence: TGTGCCAGTAGTAACCGCAGGGGGACGGCAGAGACCCAGTACTTC. Translated, it gives CASSNRRGTAETQYF.

The genes are TRBV15 and TRBJ1-2; D might be TRBD1 (5 bases). The CDR3 extends over 16 amino acids. CDR1 is LNHNV, CDR2 YYDKDF, per germline (reference sequence). V gave up 0 bases and J gave up 4 bases, with 15 bases separating them. CDR3 coding DNA: TGTGCCACCAGCAGAGATAACCAGGGTTCTAGCTATGGCTACACCTTC. Encoded protein: CATSRDNQGSSYGYTF.

The rearrangement links TRBV30 to TRBJ2-7; 9 nucleotides line up with TRBD1. The CDR3 loop spans 14 amino acids. Germline V gene lookup returns CDR1 GTSNPN and CDR2 SVGIG (reference sequence). Germline trimming cut 2 bases from V and 2 bases from J; bases unmatched to any gene: 4. The CDR3, as DNA: TGTGCCTGGAGTAGGGGACAGGGACCCTACGAGCAGTACTTC. Translation gives CAWSRGQGPYEQYF.

V is TRBV6-5 and J is TRBJ1-2, with 9 bases aligning to TRBD1. This CDR3 is 15 amino acids long. Germline lookup yields CDR1 MNHEY and CDR2 SVGAGI. J was trimmed by 4 bases and V by 8 bases; bases with no gene match: 11. The CDR3 region has the DNA TGTGCCAGCCGTTCAAACAGGGGGCCCCTCTATGGCTACACCTTC. Translated, it gives CASRSNRGPLYGYTF.

This CDR3 reads CASSQDWANHEQYF. For the CDR3, the DNA is TGTGCCAGCAGCCAAGATTGGGCCAACCACGAGCAGTACTTC. This chain links TRBV4-2 with TRBJ2-7; D remains unclear. Looked up from germline, CDR1 is LGHNA and CDR2 is YNFKEQ. This CDR3 comprises 14 residues. The V gene lost 0 bases and the J gene lost 5 bases, with 11 bases spanning the gap.

The chain is built from TRBV5-1 and TRBJ2-5; D may be TRBD1 (6 bases). This CDR3 is 15 amino acids long. Germline lookup yields CDR1 SGHRS and CDR2 YFSETQ. V lost 4 bases to trimming and J lost 4 bases, with 17 bases between them. The CDR3 bases are TGCGCCAGCAGCACCGGACAGAATTTGGCAGAGACCCAGTACTTC. Amino acid sequence: CASSTGQNLAETQYF.

V and J are TRBV29-1 and TRBJ2-1; 8 nucleotides line up with TRBD1. The trim removed 7 bases at V and 9 bases at J, leaving 8 bases unmatched. This CDR3 is 12 amino acids long. From germline, CDR1 is SQVTM and CDR2 ANQGSEA. Here the CDR3 reads CSGGQGLGEQFF. As DNA, the CDR3 is TGCAGCGGCGGACAGGGCTTGGGTGAGCAGTTCTTC.